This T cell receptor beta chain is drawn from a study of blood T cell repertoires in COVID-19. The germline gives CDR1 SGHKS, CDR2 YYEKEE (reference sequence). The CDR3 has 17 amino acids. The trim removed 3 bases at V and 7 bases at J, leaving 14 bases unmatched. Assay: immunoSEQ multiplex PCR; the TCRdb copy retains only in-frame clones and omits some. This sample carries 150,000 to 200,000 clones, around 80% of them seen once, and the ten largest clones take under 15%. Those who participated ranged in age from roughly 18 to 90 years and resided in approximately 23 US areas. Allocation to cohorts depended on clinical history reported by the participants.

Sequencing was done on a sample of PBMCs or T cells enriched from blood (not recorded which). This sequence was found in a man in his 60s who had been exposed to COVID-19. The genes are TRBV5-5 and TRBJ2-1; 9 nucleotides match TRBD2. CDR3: CASSSSNPGLAENEQFF. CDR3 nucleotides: TGTGCCAGCAGCTCAAGCAATCCGGGACTAGCTGAGAATGAGCAGTTCTTC.